The 8 T cell receptor beta chains reported below all come from one sample, sequenced in a study of CD8 T cells in Susac syndrome. Reverse transcription of roughly 0.45 to 1 ug RNA used random hexamers. Via MiXCR, TCRdb re-called the immunoSEQ multiplex PCR reads, giving one row per CDR3 protein. The table lists 150,000 to 200,000 distinct CDR3 sequences, 80% to 95% of them singletons, with approximately 0.14% in the top ten. The sample taken for sequencing was CD4+ T cells from PBMCs. These receptors came from a human donor in good health.

The chain carries TRBV5-4 and TRBJ2-3, with D uncertain. CDR1 SGHNT and CDR2 YYREEE come from the germline V gene (reference sequence). The V and J ends lost 4 bases and 2 bases respectively, with 8 bases between them. The CDR3 has 13 residues. CDR3: CASSRWLTDTQYF. In nucleotides, the CDR3 is TGTGCCAGCAGCCGTTGGCTCACAGATACGCAGTATTTT.

The V call is TRBV21-1, the J call TRBJ1-2; the table names TRBD1, a call not compared with the DNA. TRBV21-1 is shown as a pseudogene. The CDR3 sequence is 15 residues long. CDR3 residues: CASSAQQGTNYGYTF. In DNA form, the CDR3 reads TGTGCCAGCAGCGCCCAACAGGGGACAAACTATGGCTACACCTTC.

The genes are TRBV18 and TRBJ2-3; D perhaps matches TRBD2 (6 bases). Germline V CDR1 and CDR2: KGHSH, LQKENI. The length of the CDR3 is 15 residues. V shed 5 bases and J shed 2 bases, with 14 bases lying between them. The CDR3 bases are TGTGCCAGCTCAAACCCGGGGGAAACCACAGATACGCAGTATTTT. Translation: CASSNPGETTDTQYF.

The chain couples TRBV4-1 to TRBJ2-1; TRBD2 is a possible D gene (5 bases). The CDR3 covers 15 residues. V lost 4 bases and J lost 4, with 14 bases in between. Germline CDR1 and CDR2: MGHRA and YSYEKL. The CDR3 loop reads CASSLLGSGYNEQFF. In DNA, the CDR3 is TGCGCCAGCAGCCTCCTGGGGAGCGGATACAATGAGCAGTTCTTC.

This chain links TRBV7-2 with TRBJ2-7, with TRBD2 identical over 12 bases. The germline CDR1 and CDR2 sequences are SGHTA and FQGNSA. The CDR3 length is 15 residues. The V and J ends lost 6 bases and 4 bases, in that order; junction bases with no gene match: 7. CDR3 loop: CASSHTSGGIYEQYF. CDR3 coding DNA: TGTGCCAGCAGTCATACTAGCGGGGGGATATACGAGCAGTACTTC. The variable domain in full, with the rest retrieved from reference TRBV7-2 and TRBJ2-7, is GAGVSQSPSNKVTEKGKDVELRCDPISGHTALYWYRQSLGQGLEFLIYFQGNSAPDKSGLPSDRFSAERTGGSVSTLTIQRTQQEDSAVYLCASSHTSGGIYEQYFGPGTRLTVT.

The chain joins TRBV19 to TRBJ2-4; 7 nucleotides match TRBD2. The CDR3 totals 15 residues. Looked up from germline, CDR1 is LNHDA and CDR2 is SQIVND (reference sequence). Trimming at V came to 5 bases and at J to 0 bases, leaving 4 bases not matched to a gene. The CDR3 DNA reads as TGTGCCAGTAGTCGGGGAGGGGTAGCCAAAAACATTCAGTACTTC. As protein: CASSRGGVAKNIQYF.

The chain recombines TRBV27 with TRBJ1-1; no clear D. This CDR3 contains 13 residues. Trimming stripped 2 bases from V and 0 bases from J, with 4 bases between. In germline, CDR1 is MNHEY, CDR2 SMNVEV (reference sequence). The CDR3 loop is CASSLNLNTEAFF. The CDR3 region has the DNA TGTGCCAGCAGTTTAAACCTGAACACTGAAGCTTTCTTT.

This clonotype was counted a single time. This sequence joins TRBV6-1 and TRBJ2-2; the D call may be TRBD1 or TRBD2 (5 bases each). The CDR3 is made up of 14 amino acids. Trimming took off 3 bases at V and 4 bases at J, with 9 bases between the two ends. The V gene's germline CDR1 is MNHNS and CDR2 SASEGT. CDR3 sequence reads: CASSDVRGTGELFF. CDR3 sequence (DNA): TGTGCCAGCAGTGATGTGAGGGGCACCGGGGAGCTGTTTTTT.